The clone carrying this TCR beta chain was seen a few times. The antigen remains undetermined. CDR1 DFQATT and CDR2 SNEGSKA come from the germline V gene (reference sequence). The CDR3 totals 12 residues. After removal of 5 bases from V and 5 bases from J, the junction contained 4 bases not matched to a gene. These data belong to a study of regulatory T cells in long-lasting Graves disease. In the study overall: Over 5 years on antithyroid drugs plus positive TSH receptor antibodies marked Graves' disease as persistent.

The time point here: persistent/refractory GD, antithyroid drugs over 5 years with positive TRAb. The TCR library used RNA extracted from PBMCs. CDR3 regions were amplified by Arm-PCR using iRepertoire HTBI primers to build TCR beta libraries. Original analysis: Gene usage covered 62 TRBV and roughly 14 TRBJ segments. TCRdb recomputed calls from the multiplex PCR reads with MiXCR, one row per CDR3 protein. None of the V and J calls come from the authors' own analysis; TCRdb made them. Among 400,000 to 600,000 distinct CDR3 sequences listed, approximately 21% were seen once. Study-wide results and limits: Among the persistent patients, 2,741 public clonotypes were shared, more than the roughly 990 shared among new patients. Persistent disease preferred TRBV28, TRBJ1-2 and TRBJ2-5.

This receptor was identified in a female donor with Graves disease. The sample consisted of peripheral blood mononuclear cells (PBMCs), taken when the disease was refractory, from a patient treated with antithyroid drugs. The chain carries TRBV20-1 and TRBJ2-7; 9 bases map to TRBD1. The CDR3 protein is CSARDRDHEQYF. The CDR3 coding sequence is TGCAGTGCTCGGGACAGGGACCACGAGCAGTACTTC.